Presented here are 17 T cell receptor beta chains from one specimen sequenced in a study of T cell responses to AZD1222 COVID-19 vaccine. Libraries were prepared by immunoSEQ multiplex PCR; TCRdb keeps only in-frame clonotypes and omits some of them. The sample contains roughly 93,000 clones, roughly 90% of which appear only once. Sequenced material: peripheral blood, taken on day 0 of MenACWY control vaccination. The receptors were gathered from an adult in good health.

The V gene is TRBV28, the J gene TRBJ1-1; 8 nucleotides match TRBD1. Trimming removed 8 bases from V and 1 base from J; junction bases left unmatched: 12. Germline V CDR1 and CDR2: MDHEN, SYDVKM. This CDR3 has 16 residues. CDR3 loop: CASPNSQGVGNTEAFF. CDR3 in DNA: TGTGCCAGCCCAAACTCACAGGGGGTCGGGAACACTGAAGCTTTCTTT.

This clone has only one observation. The chain links TRBV7-2 to TRBJ2-7; TRBD2 agrees at 10 bases. This CDR3 spans 17 amino acids. Germline values: CDR1 SGHTA, CDR2 FQGNSA. Germline trimming cut 0 bases from V and 6 bases from J; bases unmatched to any gene: 11. CDR3 loop: CASSLASLAGVGSEQYF. CDR3 in DNA: TGTGCCAGCAGCTTAGCGAGCCTAGCGGGGGTGGGAAGCGAGCAGTACTTC.

J is TRBJ2-7 and V is TRBV11-2; tentative D call: TRBD2 (5 bases). Germline V CDR1 and CDR2: SGHAT, FQNNGV. Trimming pared 2 bases from V and 2 bases from J, leaving 7 bases between. CDR3 size: 13 residues. CDR3 sequence reads: CASSLLLAYEQYF. The DNA for the CDR3 is TGTGCCAGCAGCTTATTACTAGCCTACGAGCAGTACTTC. Full variable domain (outside the CDR3, taken from reference TRBV11-2 and TRBJ2-7): EAGVAQSPRYKIIEKRQSVAFWCNPISGHATLYWYQQILGQGPKLLIQFQNNGVVDDSQLPKDRFSAERLKGVDSTLKIQPAKLEDSAVYLCASSLLLAYEQYFGPGTRLTVT.

This clone was seen only once. This chain connects TRBV28 to TRBJ2-7; no reliable D call. V lost 7 bases, J lost 2 bases, and 12 bases lay in between. The CDR3 length is 13 residues. The germline V gene has CDR1 MDHEN and CDR2 SYDVKM. In DNA, the CDR3 is TGTGCCAGCACCCTGGACGGAACCTACGAGCAGTACTTC. It codes for CASTLDGTYEQYF.

The chain employs TRBV30 and TRBJ2-3; 8 bases map to TRBD2. The CDR3 is made up of 15 amino acids. In germline, CDR1 is GTSNPN, CDR2 SVGIG (reference sequence). V shed 0 bases and J 0 bases; nucleotides not matched to a gene: 2. CDR3 amino acids: CAWSVRLASTDTQYF. CDR3 nucleotides: TGTGCCTGGAGTGTTAGACTAGCGAGCACAGATACGCAGTATTTT.

Only one count was recorded for this clone. This chain connects TRBV3-1 (or the pseudogene TRBV3-2) to TRBJ1-3; D gene uncertain. Germline CDR1 reads LGHDT; CDR2 reads YNNKEL (reference sequence). The CDR3 has 15 amino acids. Trimming shortened V by 4 bases and J by 0 bases, and 10 bases separated the two germline ends. As DNA, the CDR3 is TGTGCCAGCAGCCCTTCGGGCGTCTCTGGAAACACCATATATTTT. As protein: CASSPSGVSGNTIYF.

The chain is built from TRBV29-1 and TRBJ2-2; the D call may be TRBD1 or TRBD2 (5 bases each). CDR1 is SQVTM, CDR2 ANQGSEA, per germline. The V and J ends lost 4 bases and 1 base respectively, with 10 bases between them. The CDR3 is made up of 14 amino acids. This chain's CDR3 is CSVVEGRNTGELFF. The CDR3 coding sequence is TGCAGCGTTGTTGAGGGGAGGAACACCGGGGAGCTGTTTTTT.

The chain couples TRBV3-1 (or the pseudogene TRBV3-2) to TRBJ2-2; 10 bases align to TRBD2. This CDR3 contains 18 residues. V shed 3 bases, J shed 6 bases, and the junction held 13 bases outside the gene matches. The germline V gene has CDR1 LGHDT and CDR2 YNNKEL (reference sequence). CDR3 sequence reads: CASSHGPSGGCPPGELFF. CDR3 DNA sequence: TGTGCCAGCAGCCACGGGCCTAGCGGGGGATGCCCCCCCGGGGAGCTGTTTTTT.

The chain has TRBV11-3 and TRBJ1-1; TRBD1 matches at 7 bases. Germline lookup yields CDR1 SGHNT and CDR2 YENEEA. With 5 bases clipped from V and 4 bases from J, the junction kept 10 bases outside the gene matches. The CDR3 length is 15 residues. CDR3 sequence: CASSDRVARSTEAFF. DNA of the CDR3: TGTGCCAGCAGCGACAGGGTAGCCAGAAGCACTGAAGCTTTCTTT.

The chain employs TRBV11-2 and TRBJ2-3; D is unclear. Trimming cost V 3 bases and J 0 bases, with 7 bases left between them. This CDR3 region has 14 residues. CDR1 and CDR2 from the germline V gene are SGHAT and FQNNGV. The CDR3 DNA follows: TGTGCCAGCAGCTTTCAGGATAGCACAGATACGCAGTATTTT. This translates into CASSFQDSTDTQYF.

This clone was observed a few times. The rearrangement uses TRBV7-8 and TRBJ2-2; TRBD1 matches at 9 bases. The CDR3 runs 17 residues. The J segment lost 4 bases and the V segment lost 0 bases, leaving 6 bases of the junction unmatched. Germline values: CDR1 SGHVS, CDR2 FQNEAQ. CDR3 in amino acids: CASSLAAGTGITGELFF. CDR3 sequence (DNA): TGTGCCAGCAGCTTAGCGGCCGGGACAGGGATCACCGGGGAGCTGTTTTTT.

This CDR3 reads CAWREEYRYSYGYTF. In nucleotides, the CDR3 is TGTGCCTGGAGAGAAGAGTACAGGTACAGCTATGGCTACACCTTC. The chain uses TRBV30 and TRBJ1-2, with D tentatively TRBD1 (5 bases). V was pared by 3 bases and J by 4 bases, with 18 bases between. The CDR3 is 15 residues long. Per germline, CDR1 GTSNPN and CDR2 SVGIG (reference sequence). Full variable domain (rest looked up from reference TRBV30 and TRBJ1-2): SQTIHQWPATLVQPVGSPLSLECTVEGTSNPNLYWYRQAAGRGLQLLFYSVGIGQISSEVPQNLSASRPQDRQFILSSKKLLLSDSGFYLCAWREEYRYSYGYTFGSGTRLTVV.

This chain connects TRBV4-1 to TRBJ1-5; possibly TRBD1 for D (6 bases). V lost 0 bases, J lost 0 bases, and 21 bases lay in between. Per germline, CDR1 MGHRA and CDR2 YSYEKL. CDR3 length equals 20 residues. Here the CDR3 DNA reads TGCGCCAGCAGCCAAGAGGCTTCCCAGGGGAGCCTTTATAGCAATCAGCCCCAGCATTTT. Translation gives CASSQEASQGSLYSNQPQHF.

V usage is TRBV3-1 (or the pseudogene TRBV3-2) and J usage is TRBJ1-1; D uncertain. The CDR3 runs 15 residues. V lost 1 base and J 8 bases, leaving 17 bases between the germline ends. Per the germline V gene, CDR1 is LGHDT and CDR2 is YNNKEL (reference sequence). In DNA form, the CDR3 reads TGTGCCAGCAGCCAAGGCGGGGTACTATGGGCCGAAGCTTTCTTT. Its protein is CASSQGGVLWAEAFF.

The chain has TRBV27 and TRBJ2-1, with 15 nucleotides matching TRBD2. Germline-derived CDR1 and CDR2 are MNHEY and SMNVEV (reference sequence). The V and J ends lost 5 bases and 7 bases, in that order; junction bases with no gene match: 6. This CDR3 is 16 amino acids long. CDR3 in amino acids: CASSLSGTSGGNEQFF. Written as DNA, the CDR3 is TGTGCCAGCAGTCTCTCCGGGACTAGCGGGGGGAATGAGCAGTTCTTC.

The V gene is TRBV19, the J gene TRBJ1-2; D unresolved. V was shortened by 1 base and J by 5 bases, with 14 bases between the two germline ends. This CDR3 spans 15 amino acids. CDR1 LNHDA and CDR2 SQIVND come from the germline V gene (reference sequence). In DNA form, the CDR3 reads TGTGCCAGTAGTATAGGGGCAGCCAACCTTTATGGCTACACCTTC. Amino acid sequence: CASSIGAANLYGYTF. Filled out from reference TRBV19 and TRBJ1-2, the complete variable domain reads DGGITQSPKYLFRKEGQNVTLSCEQNLNHDAMYWYRQDPGQGLRLIYYSQIVNDFQKGDIAEGYSVSREKKESFPLTVTSAQKNPTAFYLCASSIGAANLYGYTFGSGTRLTVV.

This chain links TRBV5-1 with TRBJ2-7; D tentatively fits TRBD1 or TRBD2 (5 bases each). Trimming shortened V by 0 bases and J by 4 bases, and 11 bases separated the two germline ends. This CDR3 is built from 14 residues. Per the germline V gene, CDR1 is SGHRS and CDR2 is YFSETQ. The CDR3, as DNA: TGCGCCAGCAGCTTGGACGGCAGGGAGTACGAGCAGTACTTC. Its protein is CASSLDGREYEQYF.